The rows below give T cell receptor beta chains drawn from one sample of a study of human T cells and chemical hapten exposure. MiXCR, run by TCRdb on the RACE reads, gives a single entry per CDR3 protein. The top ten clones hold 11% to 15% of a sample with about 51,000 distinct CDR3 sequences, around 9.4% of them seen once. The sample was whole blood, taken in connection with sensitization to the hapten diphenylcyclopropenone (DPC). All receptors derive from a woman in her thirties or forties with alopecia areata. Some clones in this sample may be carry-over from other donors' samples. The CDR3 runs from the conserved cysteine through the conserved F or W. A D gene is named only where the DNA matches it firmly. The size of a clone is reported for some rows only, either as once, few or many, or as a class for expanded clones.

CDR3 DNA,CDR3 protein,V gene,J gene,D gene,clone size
TGCGCCAGCAGCAGCGACCGGGACAGAGTCACTGAAGCTTTCTTT,CASSSDRDRVTEAFF,TRBV5-1,TRBJ1-1,TRBD1,many
TGTGCCAGCAGCCGGATTAGGGGTTCACCCCTCCACTTT,CASSRIRGSPLHF,TRBV6-5,TRBJ1-6,.,many
TGTGCCAGCAGCCCGAGGACTAGGACAAGCACAGATACGCAGTATTTT,CASSPRTRTSTDTQYF,TRBV7-9,TRBJ2-3,TRBD2,.
TGTGCCAGCAGTAAATTACCAGGGACGCACTACTCCTACGAGCAGTACTTC,CASSKLPGTHYSYEQYF,TRBV6-2/TRBV6-3,TRBJ2-7,.,many
TGTGCCAGCACCGGGCAGAATGGAAACACCATATATTTT,CASTGQNGNTIYF,TRBV7-2,TRBJ1-3,.,.
TGTGCCAGCAGCGTAGCCGGAGGAGAGACCCAGTACTTC,CASSVAGGETQYF,TRBV9,TRBJ2-5,.,few
TGCAGTGCTGTTAATAGCGGGGGGGCGGAGACCCAGTACTTC,CSAVNSGGAETQYF,TRBV20-1,TRBJ2-5,TRBD2,many
TGCGCCAGCAGCCAAGATCCCCGAAATTCACCCCTCCACTTT,CASSQDPRNSPLHF,TRBV4-1,TRBJ1-6,.,many
TGTGCCAGCTCAAATCGACCGGATACTAACTCTGGAAACACCATATATTTT,CASSNRPDTNSGNTIYF,TRBV18,TRBJ1-3,.,many
TGTGCCTGGGACCAAAGCCGGACCGATGTCGGCGGCGAGCAGTACTTC,CAWDQSRTDVGGEQYF,TRBV30,TRBJ2-7,.,many
TGTGCCAGCAGTTATCGGGGCTACGAGCAGTACTTC,CASSYRGYEQYF,TRBV12-3/TRBV12-4,TRBJ2-7,.,.
TGCAGCGTTGATCGGCGAGGGACGGGCACAGATACGCAGTATTTT,CSVDRRGTGTDTQYF,TRBV29-1,TRBJ2-3,.,many
TGCAGCGTTGAAGATCGGAAGCAGGGGGCCGTGAGCTCCTACAATGAGCAGTTCTTC,CSVEDRKQGAVSSYNEQFF,TRBV29-1,TRBJ2-1,TRBD1,many
TGCAGTGCTAGAGGCAGGGAAGAGACCCAGTACTTC,CSARGREETQYF,TRBV20-1,TRBJ2-5,.,.
TGTGCCAGCAGTGAGTCGGAGTCCTACGAGCAGTACTTC,CASSESESYEQYF,TRBV2,TRBJ2-7,.,few
TGTGCCAGCAGTTACCTATCGGACTATAGCTCCTACAATGAGCAGTTCTTC,CASSYLSDYSSYNEQFF,TRBV6-2/TRBV6-3,TRBJ2-1,.,.
TGTGCCAGTACCCCGTTCGGGACAGGGGTCCAAGAGACCCAGTACTTC,CASTPFGTGVQETQYF,TRBV28,TRBJ2-5,TRBD1,.
TGCGCCAGCAGCTTGGGACAGGGCTTGGGGACTGAAGCTTTCTTT,CASSLGQGLGTEAFF,TRBV5-1,TRBJ1-1,TRBD1,.
TGTGCCAGCAGTACGGTGACAGGGGTCAATCAGCCCCAGCATTTT,CASSTVTGVNQPQHF,TRBV6-2/TRBV6-3,TRBJ1-5,TRBD1,many
TGTGCCAGCAGCACCCCCGACAGGGGACCCGAGCAGTACTTC,CASSTPDRGPEQYF,TRBV6-2/TRBV6-3,TRBJ2-7,TRBD1,many
TGTGCCAGCAGTTACTGGACAATACCGGGACTAGCGTCCGCAGATACGCAGTATTTT,CASSYWTIPGLASADTQYF,TRBV6-6,TRBJ2-3,TRBD2,many
TGCGCCAGCAGCCATCTCGGGCGAACCTACGAGCAGTACTTC,CASSHLGRTYEQYF,TRBV4-1,TRBJ2-7,.,.
TGTGCCAGCAGTTCCCCTACAGGGAACACTGAAGCTTTCTTT,CASSSPTGNTEAFF,TRBV6-5,TRBJ1-1,.,many
TGCGCCAGCAGCCAAGCCGGGACGGCGAAAAACATTCAGTACTTC,CASSQAGTAKNIQYF,TRBV4-3,TRBJ2-4,.,few
TGTGCCAGCAGCTTTATCCAGGCCCCCGATGGCTACACCTTC,CASSFIQAPDGYTF,TRBV7-9,TRBJ1-2,.,few
TGTGCCAGCAGCCGGAGCGGGAGAAACACCGGGGAGCTGTTTTTT,CASSRSGRNTGELFF,TRBV28,TRBJ2-2,TRBD2,many
TGTGCCAGCAGTCCTGGGGGGCGGCCCCAGCATTTT,CASSPGGRPQHF,TRBV12-3/TRBV12-4,TRBJ1-5,.,many
TGTGCCAGCGGAGGACCCTACGAGCAGTACTTC,CASGGPYEQYF,TRBV9,TRBJ2-7,.,many
TGCGCCAGCAGCTTGGAGGGGCCGGACACTGAAGCTTTCTTT,CASSLEGPDTEAFF,TRBV5-1,TRBJ1-1,.,.
TGTGCCAGCAGTGAGGGAACCCTGGGGACCCAAGAGACCCAGTACTTC,CASSEGTLGTQETQYF,TRBV6-1,TRBJ2-5,.,many
TGCGCCAGCAGCCAGTCGGGACAGCTACACACTGAAGCTTTCTTT,CASSQSGQLHTEAFF,TRBV4-1,TRBJ1-1,TRBD1,many
TGCAGTGCTAGACAGGGGTCCTATAATTCACCCCTCCACTTT,CSARQGSYNSPLHF,TRBV20-1,TRBJ1-6,.,many